The 13 T cell receptor beta chains given below trace back to one sample, sequenced in a study of blood T cell repertoires in COVID-19. Profiled with immunoSEQ multiplex PCR; TCRdb holds only in-frame clones, not every one. The table has roughly 230,000 clones, around 81% seen once; the top ten hold approximately 3.6%. Sequencing was performed on PBMCs or T cells enriched from blood (not recorded which). These receptors all stem from a man aged 50-60 years who had recovered from COVID-19.

This clone has only one observation. The chain links TRBV3-1 (or the pseudogene TRBV3-2) to TRBJ2-1; 15 nucleotides line up with TRBD2. Germline values: CDR1 LGHDT, CDR2 YNNKEL (reference sequence). J gave up 9 bases and V 4 bases, and 13 bases lay outside the gene matches. The CDR3 sequence is 18 residues long. In DNA form, the CDR3 reads TGTGCCAGCAGCCCCGTCCCGGGACTAGCGGGAGGTACTAGTGAGCAGTTCTTC. It is translated as CASSPVPGLAGGTSEQFF.

This clone was detected only a few times. This chain joins TRBV2 and TRBJ1-5; D is uncertain. Trimming removed 1 base at V and 0 bases at J, with 13 bases between. The CDR3 has 17 residues. Germline CDR1 and CDR2: SNHLY and FYNNEI. CDR3 bases: TGTGCCAGCAGTGAAGGCCCGCTCTATAATAGCAATCAGCCCCAGCATTTT. This sequence encodes CASSEGPLYNSNQPQHF.

This clone was detected once. This chain links TRBV15 with TRBJ1-1, with D perhaps matching TRBD1 (5 bases). Trimming left V 1 base short and J 5 bases short, with 14 bases between. The CDR3 runs 15 residues. Germline V lookup: CDR1 LNHNV, CDR2 YYDKDF (reference sequence). The CDR3 DNA is TGTGCCACCAGCAGAGTGGACAAGGCGATGACTGAAGCTTTCTTT. It specifies CATSRVDKAMTEAFF.

V is TRBV5-4 and J is TRBJ2-2; D call uncertain. The V end lost 2 bases, the J end lost 1 base, and 12 bases lay between the germline ends. This CDR3 comprises 16 residues. The germline gives CDR1 SGHNT, CDR2 YYREEE (reference sequence). The CDR3 DNA sequence: TGTGCCAGCAGCTTTCCCCAGGTTGGGAACACCGGGGAGCTGTTTTTT. This codes for CASSFPQVGNTGELFF. The full variable domain, completed using reference TRBV5-4 and TRBJ2-2, is ETGVTQSPTHLIKTRGQQVTLRCSSQSGHNTVSWYQQALGQGPQFIFQYYREEENGRGNFPPRFSGLQFPNYSSELNVNALELDDSALYLCASSFPQVGNTGELFFGEGSRLTVL.

This chain joins TRBV4-2 and TRBJ2-1; D gene unclear. The germline V gene encodes CDR1 LGHNA and CDR2 YNFKEQ. The ends were cut back, 2 bases at V and 8 bases at J, with 4 bases in the middle. The CDR3 runs to 11 residues. The chain's CDR3 is CASSQSDEQFF. CDR3 DNA sequence: TGTGCCAGCAGCCAATCGGATGAGCAGTTCTTC.

The rearrangement links TRBV2 to TRBJ2-7, with 11 bases identical to TRBD1. Germline V gene data show CDR1 as SNHLY and CDR2 as FYNNEI. The CDR3 is made up of 15 amino acids. Trimming at V came to 7 bases and at J to 1 base, leaving 6 bases not matched to a gene. CDR3 sequence: CASTPGQGVSYEQYF. The CDR3 DNA is TGTGCCAGCACCCCGGGACAGGGGGTTTCCTACGAGCAGTACTTC.

This chain uses TRBV7-2 with TRBJ1-2; possible D gene TRBD1, 5 bases. This CDR3 comprises 14 residues. Germline V gene sequence: CDR1 SGHTA, CDR2 FQGNSA. V was shortened by 3 bases and J by 7 bases, with 15 bases between the two germline ends. As DNA, the CDR3 is TGTGCCAGCAGCTTTGATGGCAGGGAGGTTGGCTACACCTTC. This gives the protein CASSFDGREVGYTF. The full variable domain, rest sourced from reference TRBV7-2 and TRBJ1-2, is GAGVSQSPSNKVTEKGKDVELRCDPISGHTALYWYRQSLGQGLEFLIYFQGNSAPDKSGLPSDRFSAERTGGSVSTLTIQRTQQEDSAVYLCASSFDGREVGYTFGSGTRLTVV.

The gene calls are TRBV9 and TRBJ1-1, with D possibly TRBD1 on 5 matching bases. The CDR3 sequence is 13 residues long. V shed 7 bases and J shed 6 bases, with 16 bases lying between them. Germline V CDR1 and CDR2: SGDLS, YYNGEE. This CDR3 reads CASAGGPRAEAFF. In DNA, the CDR3 is TGTGCCAGCGCTGGAGGGCCCAGGGCTGAAGCTTTCTTT.

The V and J genes are TRBV10-2 and TRBJ2-7, with D unresolved. CDR3 size: 14 residues. V was clipped by 6 bases and J by 6 bases, with 18 bases between them. Germline CDR1 is WSHSY and CDR2 is SAAADI. For the CDR3, the DNA is TGCGCCAGCAGGACACCAGGTATCCCCTCCGAGCAGTACTTC. Amino acid sequence: CASRTPGIPSEQYF.

V is TRBV28 and J is TRBJ1-2; 7 bases are a match to TRBD1. The CDR3 is 15 amino acids. V lost 5 bases and J lost 4; bases outside the gene matches: 10. Per germline, CDR1 MDHEN and CDR2 SYDVKM. The CDR3 is CASSPGQVMSYGYTF. Written as DNA, the CDR3 is TGTGCCAGCAGTCCCGGACAGGTGATGTCCTATGGCTACACCTTC.

This sequence joins TRBV7-3 and TRBJ2-3; TRBD1 agrees at 7 bases. Per germline, CDR1 SGHTA and CDR2 FQGTGA. J lost 3 bases, V lost 5 bases, and 8 bases had no gene match. The CDR3 consists of 15 residues. CDR3 bases: TGTGCCAGCAGCCGCCGAACAGGGGTTACAGATACGCAGTATTTT. It encodes CASSRRTGVTDTQYF.

The chain couples TRBV28 to TRBJ2-7, with 10 bases lining up with TRBD2. V trimming: 3 bases; J trimming: 0 bases; junction bases outside the gene matches: 5. Germline CDR1 MDHEN, CDR2 SYDVKM. This CDR3 is built from 16 residues. The CDR3 region is CASSFSRTSGSYEQYF. In nucleotides, the CDR3 is TGTGCCAGCAGTTTTTCGCGGACTAGCGGCTCCTACGAGCAGTACTTC.

This rearrangement joins TRBV5-1 to TRBJ1-1; possibly TRBD1 for D (5 bases). The CDR3 sequence is 13 residues long. Germline V gene sequence: CDR1 SGHRS, CDR2 YFSETQ. Deletions cut 4 bases from V and 0 bases from J, with 7 bases between. This CDR3 reads CASSKQVNTEAFF. CDR3 bases: TGCGCCAGCAGCAAACAGGTGAACACTGAAGCTTTCTTT.